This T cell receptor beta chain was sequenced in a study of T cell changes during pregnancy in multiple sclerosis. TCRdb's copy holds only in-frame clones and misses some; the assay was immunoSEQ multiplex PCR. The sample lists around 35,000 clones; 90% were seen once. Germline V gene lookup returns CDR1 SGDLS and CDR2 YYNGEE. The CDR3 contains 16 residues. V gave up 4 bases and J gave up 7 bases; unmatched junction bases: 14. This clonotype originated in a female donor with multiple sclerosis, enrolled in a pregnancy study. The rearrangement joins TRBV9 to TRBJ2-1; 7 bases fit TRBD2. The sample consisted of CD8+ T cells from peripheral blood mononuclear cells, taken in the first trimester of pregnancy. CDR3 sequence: CASSPRLSGNINEQFF. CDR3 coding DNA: TGTGCCAGCAGCCCCCGGCTGAGCGGGAATATAAATGAGCAGTTCTTC.